This note documents a single T cell receptor beta chain sequence. Per germline, CDR1 SGHTA and CDR2 FQGTGA. This CDR3 contains 14 residues. Between the trimmed V and J ends, which lost 2 bases and 3 bases, there was a span of 9 bases. The data were obtained in a study of OX40 agonist ivuxolimab in advanced cancers. The method was immunoSEQ multiplex PCR; TCRdb's version includes in-frame clones alone and lacks a portion of them. The table has some 22,000 clones, about 76% seen once. This sequence originates from an adult with an advanced solid tumor such as melanoma, head and neck, liver or kidney cancer. The chain is built from TRBV7-3 and TRBJ2-3; tentatively, D is TRBD2 (7 bases). The sample was CD4+ or CD8+ T cells sorted from blood, taken in a trial of the OX40 agonist ivuxolimab. CDR3 coding DNA: TGTGCCAGCAGCTTAGGGGGGGCTACAGATACGCAGTATTTT. Protein sequence: CASSLGGATDTQYF.